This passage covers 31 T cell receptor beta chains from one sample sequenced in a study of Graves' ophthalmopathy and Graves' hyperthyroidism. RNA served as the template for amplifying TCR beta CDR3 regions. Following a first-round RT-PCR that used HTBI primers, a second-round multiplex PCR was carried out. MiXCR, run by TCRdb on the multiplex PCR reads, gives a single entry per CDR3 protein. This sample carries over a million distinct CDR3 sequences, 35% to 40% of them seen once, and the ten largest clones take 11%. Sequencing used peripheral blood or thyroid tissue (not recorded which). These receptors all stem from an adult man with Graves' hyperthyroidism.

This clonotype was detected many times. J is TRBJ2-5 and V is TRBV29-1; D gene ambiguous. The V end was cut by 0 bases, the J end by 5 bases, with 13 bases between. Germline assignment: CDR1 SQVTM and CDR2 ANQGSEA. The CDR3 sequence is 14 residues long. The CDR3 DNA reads TGCAGCGTTGAAGATTGGGAAGTCGGGGAGACCCAGTACTTC. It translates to CSVEDWEVGETQYF.

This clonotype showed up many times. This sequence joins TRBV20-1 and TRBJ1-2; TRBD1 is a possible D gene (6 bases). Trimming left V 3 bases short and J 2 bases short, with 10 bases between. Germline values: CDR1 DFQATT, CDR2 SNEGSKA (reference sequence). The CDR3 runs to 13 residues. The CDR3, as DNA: TGCAGTGCTAGCTGGGACATGAACTATGGCTACACCTTC. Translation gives CSASWDMNYGYTF.

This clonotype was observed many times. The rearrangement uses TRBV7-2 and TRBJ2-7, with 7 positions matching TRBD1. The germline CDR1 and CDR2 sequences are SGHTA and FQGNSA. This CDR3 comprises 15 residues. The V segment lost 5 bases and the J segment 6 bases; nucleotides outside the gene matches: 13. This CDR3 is CASSGNRGSLLEQYF. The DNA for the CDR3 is TGTGCCAGCAGCGGCAACAGGGGTAGCCTCCTCGAGCAGTACTTC.

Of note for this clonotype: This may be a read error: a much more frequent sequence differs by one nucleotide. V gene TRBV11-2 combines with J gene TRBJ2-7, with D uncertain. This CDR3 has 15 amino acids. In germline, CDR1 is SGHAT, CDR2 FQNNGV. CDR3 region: CASSFLGEKSCEQYF. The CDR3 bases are TGTGCCAGCAGCTTTCTAGGCGAGAAGTCCTGCGAGCAGTACTTC.

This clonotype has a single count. CDR3 residues: CASTPPGRETQYF. CDR3 sequence (DNA): TGTGCCAGCACCCCCCCGGGCCGAGAGACCCAGTACTTC. The rearrangement joins TRBV7-4 to TRBJ2-5; D uncertain. V lost 7 bases to trimming and J lost 4 bases, with 13 bases between them. The CDR3 is 13 residues long. The germline V gene encodes CDR1 SGHVT and CDR2 SQSDAQ.

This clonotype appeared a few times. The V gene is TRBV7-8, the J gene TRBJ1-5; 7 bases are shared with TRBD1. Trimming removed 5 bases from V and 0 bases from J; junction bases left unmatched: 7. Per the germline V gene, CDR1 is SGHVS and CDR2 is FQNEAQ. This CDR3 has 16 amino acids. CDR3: CASSLGTVLSNQPQHF. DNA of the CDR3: TGTGCCAGCAGCCTCGGGACAGTTCTTAGCAATCAGCCCCAGCATTTT.

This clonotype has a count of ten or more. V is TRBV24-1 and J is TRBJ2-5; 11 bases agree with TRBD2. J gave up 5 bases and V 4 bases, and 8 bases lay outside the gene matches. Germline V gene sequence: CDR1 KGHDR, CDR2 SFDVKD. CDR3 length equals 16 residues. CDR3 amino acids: CATSDGTSGGRETQYF. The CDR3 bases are TGTGCCACCAGTGACGGGACTAGCGGAGGGAGGGAGACCCAGTACTTC.

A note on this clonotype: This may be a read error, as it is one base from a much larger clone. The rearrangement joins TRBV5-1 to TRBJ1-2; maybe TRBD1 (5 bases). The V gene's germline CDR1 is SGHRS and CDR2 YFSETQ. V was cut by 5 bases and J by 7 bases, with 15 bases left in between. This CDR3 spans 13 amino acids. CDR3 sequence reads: CASRPGRGCGYTF. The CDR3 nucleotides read TGCGCCAGCAGGCCCGGGAGGGGATGTGGCTACACCTTC.

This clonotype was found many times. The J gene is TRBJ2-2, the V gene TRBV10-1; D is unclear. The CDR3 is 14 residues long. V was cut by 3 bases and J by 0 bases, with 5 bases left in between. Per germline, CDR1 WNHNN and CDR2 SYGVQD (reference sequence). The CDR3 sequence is CASSESSNTGELFF. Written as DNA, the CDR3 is TGCGCCAGCAGTGAAAGCTCGAACACCGGGGAGCTGTTTTTT.

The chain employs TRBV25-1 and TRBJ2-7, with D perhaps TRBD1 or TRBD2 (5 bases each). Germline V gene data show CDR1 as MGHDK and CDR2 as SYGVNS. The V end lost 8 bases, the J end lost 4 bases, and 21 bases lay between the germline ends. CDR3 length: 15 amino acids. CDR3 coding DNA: TGTGCCAGCGTTGAAGGGGACGAGCCGGGATACGAGCAGTACTTC. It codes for CASVEGDEPGYEQYF.

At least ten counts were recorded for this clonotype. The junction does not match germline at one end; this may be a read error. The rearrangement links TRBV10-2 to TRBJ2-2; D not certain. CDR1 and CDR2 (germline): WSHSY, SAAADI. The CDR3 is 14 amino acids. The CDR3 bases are TGCGCCAGTAGTGGAACCAGGAACACCGGGGAGCTGTTTTTT. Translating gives CASSGTRNTGELFF.

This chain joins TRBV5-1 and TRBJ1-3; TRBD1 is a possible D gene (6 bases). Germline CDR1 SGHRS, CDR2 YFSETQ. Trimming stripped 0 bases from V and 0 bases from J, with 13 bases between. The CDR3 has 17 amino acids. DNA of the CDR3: TGCGCCAGCAGCTTGGAGCGGGACACCTTCTCTGGAAACACCATATATTTT. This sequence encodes CASSLERDTFSGNTIYF. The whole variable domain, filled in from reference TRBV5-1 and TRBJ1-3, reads KAGVTQTPRYLIKTRGQQVTLSCSPISGHRSVSWYQQTPGQGLQFLFEYFSETQRNKGNFPGRFSGRQFSNSRSEMNVSTLELGDSALYLCASSLERDTFSGNTIYFGEGSWLTVV.

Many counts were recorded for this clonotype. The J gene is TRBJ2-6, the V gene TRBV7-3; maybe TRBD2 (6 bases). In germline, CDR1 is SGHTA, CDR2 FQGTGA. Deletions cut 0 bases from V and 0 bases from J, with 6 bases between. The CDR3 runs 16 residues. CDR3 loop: CASSLTRDSGANVLTF. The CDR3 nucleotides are TGTGCCAGCAGCTTAACGCGGGACTCTGGGGCCAACGTCCTGACTTTC.

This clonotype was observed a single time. The CDR3 DNA reads as TGTGCCAGCAGCCAAGATGTAGCGGGTAGCGGGACCTACGAGCAGTACTTC. This codes for CASSQDVAGSGTYEQYF. The chain recombines TRBV11-2 with TRBJ2-7; 8 nucleotides agree with TRBD2. CDR1 is SGHAT, CDR2 FQNNGV, per germline. V gave up 5 bases and J gave up 2 bases; unmatched junction bases: 14. The CDR3 contains 17 residues.

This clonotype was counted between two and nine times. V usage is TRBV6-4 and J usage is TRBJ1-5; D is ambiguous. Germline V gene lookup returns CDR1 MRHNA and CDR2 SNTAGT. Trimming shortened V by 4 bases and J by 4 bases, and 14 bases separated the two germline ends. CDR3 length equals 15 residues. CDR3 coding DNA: TGTGCCAGCAGTGTGCGAAACGGGAGGAATCAGCCCCAGCATTTT. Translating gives CASSVRNGRNQPQHF.

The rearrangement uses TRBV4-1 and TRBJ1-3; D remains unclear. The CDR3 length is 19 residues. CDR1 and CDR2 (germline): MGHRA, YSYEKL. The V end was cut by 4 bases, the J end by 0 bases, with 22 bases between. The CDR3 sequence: CASSPTLGLPIYSGNTIYF. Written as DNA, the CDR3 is TGCGCCAGCAGCCCCACCTTGGGCCTACCTATTTACTCTGGAAACACCATATATTTT.

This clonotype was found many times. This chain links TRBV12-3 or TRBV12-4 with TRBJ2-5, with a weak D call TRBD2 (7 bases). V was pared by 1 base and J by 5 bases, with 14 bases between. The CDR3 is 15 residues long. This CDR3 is CASSLVGGPGETQYF. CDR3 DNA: TGTGCCAGCAGTTTAGTGGGGGGGCCAGGGGAGACCCAGTACTTC.

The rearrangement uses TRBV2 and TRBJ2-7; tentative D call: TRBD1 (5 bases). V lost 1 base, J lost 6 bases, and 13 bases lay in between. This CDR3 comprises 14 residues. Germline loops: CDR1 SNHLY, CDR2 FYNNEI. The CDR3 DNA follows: TGTGCCAGCAGTGAAGAAGGAGCAGGGTCCGAGCAGTACTTC. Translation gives CASSEEGAGSEQYF.

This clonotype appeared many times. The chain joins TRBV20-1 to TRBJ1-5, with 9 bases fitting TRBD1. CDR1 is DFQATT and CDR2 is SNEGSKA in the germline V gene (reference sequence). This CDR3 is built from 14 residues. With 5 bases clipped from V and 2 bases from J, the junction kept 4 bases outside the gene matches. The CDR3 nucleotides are TGCAGTGCTTTAAGGACAGGGGGCAATCAGCCCCAGCATTTT. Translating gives CSALRTGGNQPQHF.

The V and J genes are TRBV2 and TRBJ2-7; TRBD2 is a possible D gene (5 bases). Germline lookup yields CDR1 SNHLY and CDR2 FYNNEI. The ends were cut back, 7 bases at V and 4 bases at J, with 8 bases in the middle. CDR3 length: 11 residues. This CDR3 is CASKGEYEQYF. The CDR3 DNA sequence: TGTGCCAGCAAGGGAGAATACGAGCAGTACTTC.

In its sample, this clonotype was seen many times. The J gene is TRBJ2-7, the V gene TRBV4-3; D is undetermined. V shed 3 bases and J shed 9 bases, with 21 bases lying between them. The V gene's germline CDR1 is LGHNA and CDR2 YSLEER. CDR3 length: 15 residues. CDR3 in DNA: TGCGCCAGCAGCCAGCGTCAGACCCTCCCGAACGGGCAGTACTTC. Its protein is CASSQRQTLPNGQYF.

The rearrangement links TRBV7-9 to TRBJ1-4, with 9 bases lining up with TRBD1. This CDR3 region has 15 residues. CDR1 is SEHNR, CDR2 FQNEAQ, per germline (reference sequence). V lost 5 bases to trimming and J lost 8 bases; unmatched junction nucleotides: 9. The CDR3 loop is CASSPGGTGQEKLFF. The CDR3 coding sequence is TGTGCCAGCAGCCCCGGGGGGACAGGGCAAGAAAAACTGTTTTTT.

The CDR3: CASSFLTDRANYGYTF. The DNA for the CDR3 is TGTGCCAGCAGTTTCCTAACCGACAGGGCTAACTATGGCTACACCTTC. V usage is TRBV27 and J usage is TRBJ1-2; 7 bases map to TRBD1. Germline V gene lookup returns CDR1 MNHEY and CDR2 SMNVEV (reference sequence). This CDR3 is built from 16 residues. V shed 3 bases, J shed 0 bases, and the junction held 7 bases outside the gene matches.

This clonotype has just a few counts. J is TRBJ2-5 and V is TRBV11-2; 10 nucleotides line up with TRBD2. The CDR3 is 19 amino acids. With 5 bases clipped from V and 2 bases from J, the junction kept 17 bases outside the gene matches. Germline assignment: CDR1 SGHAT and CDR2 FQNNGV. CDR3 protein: CASSLGSSGGALSQETQYF. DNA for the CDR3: TGTGCCAGCAGCCTCGGTTCAAGCGGGGGGGCTCTTTCGCAAGAGACCCAGTACTTC.

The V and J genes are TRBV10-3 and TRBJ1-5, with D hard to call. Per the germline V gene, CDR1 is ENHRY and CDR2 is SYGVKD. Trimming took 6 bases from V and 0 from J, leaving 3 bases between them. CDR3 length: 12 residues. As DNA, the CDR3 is TGTGCCATCAGATCTAGCAATCAGCCCCAGCATTTT. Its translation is CAIRSSNQPQHF.

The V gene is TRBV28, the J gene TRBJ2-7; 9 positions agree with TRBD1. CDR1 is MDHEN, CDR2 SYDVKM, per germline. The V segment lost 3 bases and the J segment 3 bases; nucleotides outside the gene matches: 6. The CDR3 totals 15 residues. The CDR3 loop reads CASSLTGGSYYEQYF. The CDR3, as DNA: TGTGCCAGCAGTTTGACAGGGGGGTCGTACTACGAGCAGTACTTC.

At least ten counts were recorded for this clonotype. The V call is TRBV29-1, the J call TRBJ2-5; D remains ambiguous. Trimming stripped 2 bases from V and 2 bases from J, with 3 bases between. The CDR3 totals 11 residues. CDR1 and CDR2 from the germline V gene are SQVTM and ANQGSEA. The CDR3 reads CSVEPQETQYF. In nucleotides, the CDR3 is TGCAGCGTTGAACCTCAAGAGACCCAGTACTTC.

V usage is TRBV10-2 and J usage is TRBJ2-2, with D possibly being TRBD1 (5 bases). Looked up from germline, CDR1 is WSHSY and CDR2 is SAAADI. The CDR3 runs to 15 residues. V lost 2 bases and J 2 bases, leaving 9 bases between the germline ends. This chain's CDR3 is CASSEPGYNTGELFF. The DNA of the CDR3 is TGCGCCAGCAGTGAGCCAGGGTATAACACCGGGGAGCTGTTTTTT.

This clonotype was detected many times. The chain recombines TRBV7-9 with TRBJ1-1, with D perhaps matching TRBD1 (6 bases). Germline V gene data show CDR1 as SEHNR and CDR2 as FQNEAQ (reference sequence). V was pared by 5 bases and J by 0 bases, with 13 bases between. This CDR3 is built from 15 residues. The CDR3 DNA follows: TGTGCCAGCAGCCCCACCGGGACATTGAACACTGAAGCTTTCTTT. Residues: CASSPTGTLNTEAFF.

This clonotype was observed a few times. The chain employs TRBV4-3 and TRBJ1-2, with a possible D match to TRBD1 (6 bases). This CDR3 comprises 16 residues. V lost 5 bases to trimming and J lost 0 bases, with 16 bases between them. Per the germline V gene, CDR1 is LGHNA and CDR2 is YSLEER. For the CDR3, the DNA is TGCGCCAGCAGCATGCGGATGGGGGCCACTAACTATGGCTACACCTTC. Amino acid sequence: CASSMRMGATNYGYTF.

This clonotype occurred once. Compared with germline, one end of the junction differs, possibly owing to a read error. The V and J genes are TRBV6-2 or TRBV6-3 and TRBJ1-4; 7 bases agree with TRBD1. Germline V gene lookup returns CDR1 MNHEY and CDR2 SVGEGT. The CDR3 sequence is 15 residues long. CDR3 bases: TGTGCCAGCAGTCCACAGGGGATGGATAATGAAAAACTGCTTTTT. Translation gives CASSPQGMDNEKLLF.